These 21 T cell receptor beta chains were sequenced from one sample in a study of blood T cell repertoires in COVID-19. Generated by immunoSEQ multiplex PCR, the TCRdb table keeps only in-frame clones and is missing some. The sample has about 92,000 clones, over 70% seen once; the top ten hold around 9%. Sequenced: peripheral blood. The receptors stem from a man in his fifties who had recovered from COVID-19.

The chain combines TRBV15 with TRBJ2-7, with 7 bases matching TRBD1. J lost 6 bases, V lost 4 bases, and 12 bases had no gene match. Germline CDR1 and CDR2: LNHNV and YYDKDF (reference sequence). CDR3 size: 15 residues. The DNA of the CDR3 is TGTGCCACCAGCAAATACAGGGGAGAAAGCGCCGAGCAGTACTTC. Its translation: CATSKYRGESAEQYF.

V gene TRBV6-6 combines with J gene TRBJ1-6; 9 nucleotides line up with TRBD1. Unmatched junction bases numbered 11, after V lost 5 bases and J lost 0 bases. Germline CDR1 reads MNHNY; CDR2 reads SVGAGI (reference sequence). This CDR3 region has 19 residues. The CDR3 DNA is TGTGCCAGCAGTCCCACCGGGACAGGGCTAAGCTCCTATAATTCACCCCTCCACTTT. Protein product: CASSPTGTGLSSYNSPLHF.

The rearrangement joins TRBV5-1 to TRBJ2-2, with TRBD2 identical over 10 bases. This CDR3 comprises 18 residues. With 0 bases clipped from V and 4 bases from J, the junction kept 9 bases outside the gene matches. Germline V CDR1 and CDR2: SGHRS, YFSETQ. The CDR3 DNA sequence: TGCGCCAGCAGCTTGGCAGGGCTAGCGGGAGTGAGCACCGGGGAGCTGTTTTTT. This sequence encodes CASSLAGLAGVSTGELFF.

This clone is labeled medium-sized (0.01 to 0.1%). The rearrangement joins TRBV7-6 to TRBJ2-1; 10 bases line up with TRBD1. Germline CDR1 reads SGHVS; CDR2 reads FNYEAQ. CDR3 length: 15 amino acids. The J segment lost 3 bases and the V segment lost 5 bases, leaving 4 bases of the junction unmatched. CDR3 region: CASSPTGGFYNEQFF. The CDR3 nucleotides read TGTGCCAGCAGCCCGACAGGGGGCTTCTACAATGAGCAGTTCTTC.

The V gene is TRBV5-1, the J gene TRBJ2-2, with TRBD2 matching over 9 bases. The CDR3 is 16 residues long. The J segment lost 6 bases and the V segment lost 7 bases, leaving 13 bases of the junction unmatched. Germline V gives CDR1 SGHRS, CDR2 YFSETQ. As DNA, the CDR3 is TGCGCCAGCTCCCTGGTTGCGGGGGGGCAGGCCGGGGAGCTGTTTTTT. Its translation is CASSLVAGGQAGELFF.

This clone showed up just a few times. The rearrangement uses TRBV6-5 and TRBJ1-3, with D possibly matching TRBD1 (5 bases). The CDR3 is 14 amino acids. With 6 bases removed from V and 0 bases from J, the gap between germline ends came to 9 bases. The germline CDR1 and CDR2 sequences are MNHEY and SVGAGI. CDR3 loop: CASRDNNSGNTIYF. The CDR3 DNA sequence: TGTGCCAGCAGGGACAACAACTCTGGAAACACCATATATTTT.

This rearrangement joins TRBV24-1 to TRBJ2-1, with 8 bases lining up with TRBD2. After removal of 10 bases from V and 7 bases from J, the junction contained 14 bases not matched to a gene. Germline V CDR1 and CDR2: KGHDR, SFDVKD. The CDR3 runs to 15 residues. The CDR3 sequence: CATSYSGRARNEQFF. CDR3 coding DNA: TGTGCCACTTCTTACTCCGGGAGGGCGAGGAATGAGCAGTTCTTC.

There are a few counts of this clone. The V gene is TRBV5-5, the J gene TRBJ2-1; 7 bases match TRBD1. CDR1 is SGHKS and CDR2 is YYEKEE in the germline V gene (reference sequence). The CDR3 contains 16 residues. J gave up 0 bases and V 4 bases, and 7 bases lay outside the gene matches. For the CDR3, the DNA is TGTGCCAGCAGCACCCAGGGGGTGAGCTCCTACAATGAGCAGTTCTTC. Its translation: CASSTQGVSSYNEQFF.

V is TRBV20-1 and J is TRBJ2-7; D uncertain. From germline, CDR1 is DFQATT and CDR2 SNEGSKA (reference sequence). V was cut by 8 bases and J by 0 bases, with 8 bases left in between. The CDR3 is made up of 11 amino acids. The CDR3 loop reads CSSVGSYEQYF. CDR3 in DNA: TGCAGTAGCGTGGGCTCCTACGAGCAGTACTTC.

The rearrangement joins TRBV6-5 to TRBJ1-5, with D possibly matching TRBD1 (6 bases). With 6 bases removed from V and 4 bases from J, the gap between germline ends came to 16 bases. CDR1 and CDR2 from the germline V gene are MNHEY and SVGAGI. The CDR3 extends over 15 amino acids. The CDR3 region is CASRRARGYNQPQHF. CDR3 coding DNA: TGTGCCAGCAGGAGGGCCAGGGGCTATAATCAGCCCCAGCATTTT.

V and J are TRBV4-3 and TRBJ2-2; D unresolved. Germline CDR1 and CDR2: LGHNA and YSLEER. V was shortened by 2 bases and J by 8 bases, with 12 bases between the two germline ends. The CDR3 spans 14 residues. DNA for the CDR3: TGCGCCAGCAGCCAACTTAACACGGAGGGGGAGCTGTTTTTT. Protein product: CASSQLNTEGELFF.

There are a few counts of this clone. CDR3 nucleotides: TGTGCCAGCAGCTTGGCCGGGGGACGGATCTACGAGCAGTACTTC. Residues: CASSLAGGRIYEQYF. The chain joins TRBV5-6 to TRBJ2-7; D possibly corresponds to TRBD2 (6 bases). This CDR3 is built from 15 residues. Germline CDR1 is SGHDT and CDR2 is YYEEEE. The V and J ends lost 0 bases and 3 bases respectively, with 13 bases between them.

The rearrangement joins TRBV5-1 to TRBJ1-2; 10 bases are a match to TRBD1. The J segment lost 8 bases and the V segment lost 3 bases, leaving 1 base of the junction unmatched. The CDR3 spans 12 residues. Germline-derived CDR1 and CDR2 are SGHRS and YFSETQ. As DNA, the CDR3 is TGCGCCAGCAGCTGGGACAGGGGAGGCTACACCTTC. Protein sequence: CASSWDRGGYTF.

The chain carries TRBV4-1 and TRBJ2-1, with 8 bases identical to TRBD2. The CDR3 has 17 residues. J was trimmed by 0 bases and V by 1 base; bases with no gene match: 5. From germline, CDR1 is MGHRA and CDR2 YSYEKL. CDR3 amino acids: CASSQVSAGASYNEQFF. The CDR3 DNA reads TGCGCCAGCAGCCAAGTATCAGCGGGGGCCTCCTACAATGAGCAGTTCTTC.

This clone has just a few counts. This CDR3 reads CASSQVGQGARGNTIYF. In DNA form, the CDR3 reads TGCGCCAGCAGCCAAGTCGGACAGGGGGCGCGCGGAAACACCATATATTTT. The chain uses TRBV4-1 and TRBJ1-3; TRBD1 aligns across 11 bases. V gave up 1 base and J gave up 4 bases; unmatched junction bases: 6. Germline V CDR1 and CDR2: MGHRA, YSYEKL. The CDR3 extends over 17 amino acids.

V and J are TRBV7-8 and TRBJ2-7; D perhaps matches TRBD2 (6 bases). The CDR3 extends over 12 amino acids. Germline CDR1 SGHVS, CDR2 FQNEAQ. With 11 bases removed from V and 8 bases from J, the gap between germline ends came to 19 bases. The CDR3 sequence: CAAGDSLWKQYF. In DNA form, the CDR3 reads TGTGCCGCCGGGGACTCCCTGTGGAAGCAGTACTTC.

V and J are TRBV19 and TRBJ2-5, with 12 nucleotides matching TRBD2. J lost 4 bases, V lost 4 bases, and 4 bases had no gene match. Germline V gives CDR1 LNHDA, CDR2 SQIVND (reference sequence). The CDR3 totals 15 residues. CDR3 amino acids: CASSTEGLAGETQYF. The CDR3 DNA is TGTGCCAGTAGTACAGAGGGACTAGCGGGAGAGACCCAGTACTTC.

On this clone itself: At one end the junction does not follow the germline gene, possibly because of a read error. The genes are TRBV4-1 and TRBJ1-2; a weak D match, TRBD1 (5 bases). Germline V gene sequence: CDR1 MGHRA, CDR2 YSYEKL. The CDR3 length is 14 residues. The DNA of the CDR3 is TGCGCCAGCAGCCAAACCAGGGCTAATTATGGCTACACCTTC. Translation gives CASSQTRANYGYTF.

The CDR3 coding sequence is TGTGCCAGCTCACCCCAAGTACAGGGGGATACGCAGTATTTT. It yields the protein CASSPQVQGDTQYF. The J gene is TRBJ2-3, the V gene TRBV18; TRBD1 aligns across 7 bases. This CDR3 has 14 residues. Germline trimming cut 3 bases from V and 6 bases from J; bases unmatched to any gene: 6. Germline V gene data show CDR1 as KGHSH and CDR2 as LQKENI.

The chain recombines TRBV19 with TRBJ2-7; no definite D call. V was clipped by 1 base and J by 2 bases, with 9 bases between them. The germline gives CDR1 LNHDA, CDR2 SQIVND (reference sequence). The CDR3 extends over 14 amino acids. CDR3 bases: TGTGCCAGTAGTATAGGAATGAGGACCTACGAGCAGTACTTC. It is translated as CASSIGMRTYEQYF.

This chain joins TRBV20-1 and TRBJ1-2; the D is unclear. Germline CDR1 DFQATT, CDR2 SNEGSKA (reference sequence). This CDR3 spans 11 amino acids. V lost 7 bases to trimming and J lost 6 bases, with 12 bases between them. Here the CDR3 DNA reads TGCAGTGGGAGATTTGTGGATGGCTACACCTTC. Its translation: CSGRFVDGYTF.